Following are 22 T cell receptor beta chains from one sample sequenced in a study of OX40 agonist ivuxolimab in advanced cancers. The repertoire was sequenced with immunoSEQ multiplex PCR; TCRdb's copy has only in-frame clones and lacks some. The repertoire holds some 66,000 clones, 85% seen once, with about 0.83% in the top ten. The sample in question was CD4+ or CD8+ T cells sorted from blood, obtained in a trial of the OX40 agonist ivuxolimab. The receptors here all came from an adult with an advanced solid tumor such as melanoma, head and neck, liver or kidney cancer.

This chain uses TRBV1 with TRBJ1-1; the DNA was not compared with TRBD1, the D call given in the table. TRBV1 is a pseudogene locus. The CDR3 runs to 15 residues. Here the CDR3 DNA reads TGCACCAGCAGCCACCACAGGAACATGAACACTGAAGCTTTCTTT. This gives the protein CTSSHHRNMNTEAFF.

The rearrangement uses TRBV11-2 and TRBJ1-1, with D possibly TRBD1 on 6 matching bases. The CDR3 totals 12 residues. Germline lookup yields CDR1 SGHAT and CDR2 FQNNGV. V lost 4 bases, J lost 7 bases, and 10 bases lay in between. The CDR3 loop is CASSSQGNEAFF. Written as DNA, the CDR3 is TGTGCCAGCAGCTCTCAGGGGAATGAAGCTTTCTTT.

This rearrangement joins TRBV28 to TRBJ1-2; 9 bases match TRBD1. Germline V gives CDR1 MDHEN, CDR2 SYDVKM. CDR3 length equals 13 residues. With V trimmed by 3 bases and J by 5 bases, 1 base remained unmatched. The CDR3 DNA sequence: TGTGCCAGCAGTTTCGGACAGGGGTATGGCTACACCTTC. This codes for CASSFGQGYGYTF.

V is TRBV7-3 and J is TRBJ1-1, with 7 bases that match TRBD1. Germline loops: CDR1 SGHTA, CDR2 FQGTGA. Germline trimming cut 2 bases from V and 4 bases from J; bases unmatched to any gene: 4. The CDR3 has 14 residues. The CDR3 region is CASSLLGGGTEAFF. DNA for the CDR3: TGTGCCAGCAGCTTATTAGGGGGCGGCACTGAAGCTTTCTTT.

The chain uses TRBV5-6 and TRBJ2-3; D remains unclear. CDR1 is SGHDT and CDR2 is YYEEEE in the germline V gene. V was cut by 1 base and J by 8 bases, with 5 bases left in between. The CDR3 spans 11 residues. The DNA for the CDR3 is TGTGCCAGCAGCTTGCAAGGTACGCAGTATTTT. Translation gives CASSLQGTQYF.

The CDR3 spells CASSTGTGGDEQYF. The CDR3 region has the DNA TGCGCCAGCAGCACCGGGACAGGGGGAGACGAGCAGTACTTC. The V gene is TRBV5-1, the J gene TRBJ2-7, with TRBD1 identical over 11 bases. V lost 4 bases, J lost 5 bases, and 5 bases stayed unmatched. Germline CDR1 is SGHRS and CDR2 is YFSETQ. The CDR3 extends over 14 amino acids. The variable domain in full, with the rest retrieved from reference TRBV5-1 and TRBJ2-7, is KAGVTQTPRYLIKTRGQQVTLSCSPISGHRSVSWYQQTPGQGLQFLFEYFSETQRNKGNFPGRFSGRQFSNSRSEMNVSTLELGDSALYLCASSTGTGGDEQYFGPGTRLTVT.

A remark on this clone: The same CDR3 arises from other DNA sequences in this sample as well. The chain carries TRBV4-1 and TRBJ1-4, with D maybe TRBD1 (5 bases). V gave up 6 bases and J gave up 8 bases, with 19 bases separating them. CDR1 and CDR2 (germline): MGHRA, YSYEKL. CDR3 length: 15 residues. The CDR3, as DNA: TGCGCCAGCAGACGTCCGGGACCCTTGGGAGAAAAACTGTTTTTT. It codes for CASRRPGPLGEKLFF.

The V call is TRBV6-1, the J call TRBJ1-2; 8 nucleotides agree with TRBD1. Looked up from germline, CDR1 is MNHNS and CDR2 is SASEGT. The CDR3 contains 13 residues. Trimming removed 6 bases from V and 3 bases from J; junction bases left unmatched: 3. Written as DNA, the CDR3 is TGTGCCAGCAGCACGACAGGGGACTATGGCTACACCTTC. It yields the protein CASSTTGDYGYTF.

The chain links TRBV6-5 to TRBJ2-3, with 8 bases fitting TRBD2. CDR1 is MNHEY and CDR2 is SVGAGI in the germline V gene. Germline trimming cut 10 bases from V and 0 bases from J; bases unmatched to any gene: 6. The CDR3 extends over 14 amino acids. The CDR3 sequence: CATSGSLSTDTQYF. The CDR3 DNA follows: TGTGCCACCAGCGGGAGTCTTAGCACAGATACGCAGTATTTT.

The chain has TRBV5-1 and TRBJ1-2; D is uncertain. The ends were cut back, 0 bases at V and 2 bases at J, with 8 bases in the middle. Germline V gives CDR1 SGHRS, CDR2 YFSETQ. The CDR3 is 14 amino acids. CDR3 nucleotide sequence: TGCGCCAGCAGCTTGGAGCAGACCAACTATGGCTACACCTTC. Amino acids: CASSLEQTNYGYTF.

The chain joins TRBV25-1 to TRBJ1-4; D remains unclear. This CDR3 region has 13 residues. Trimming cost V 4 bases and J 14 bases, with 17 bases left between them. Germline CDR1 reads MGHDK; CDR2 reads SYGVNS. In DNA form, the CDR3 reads TGTGCCAGCAGTGCCGGGTCCACATATTTTCTGTTTTTT. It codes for CASSAGSTYFLFF.

The CDR3, as DNA: TGTGCCAGCAGACGACAGGGGACAGATACGCAGTATTTT. Encoded protein: CASRRQGTDTQYF. This sequence joins TRBV6-1 and TRBJ2-3; 8 positions match TRBD1. J gave up 3 bases and V 6 bases, and 2 bases lay outside the gene matches. The CDR3 extends over 13 amino acids. Per germline, CDR1 MNHNS and CDR2 SASEGT.

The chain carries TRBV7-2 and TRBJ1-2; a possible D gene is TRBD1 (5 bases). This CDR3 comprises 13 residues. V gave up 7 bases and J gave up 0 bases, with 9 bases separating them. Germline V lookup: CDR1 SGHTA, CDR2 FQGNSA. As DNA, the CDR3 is TGTGCCAGCACCCCAGGGACTAACTATGGCTACACCTTC. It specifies CASTPGTNYGYTF.

The CDR3 sequence: CASSLATGYNEQFF. For the CDR3, the DNA is TGTGCCAGCAGCTTAGCGACAGGTTACAATGAGCAGTTCTTC. The chain combines TRBV11-3 with TRBJ2-1; D is possibly TRBD1 (6 bases). Trimming removed 1 base from V and 4 bases from J, with 8 bases in between. The germline gives CDR1 SGHNT, CDR2 YENEEA. CDR3 length equals 14 residues.

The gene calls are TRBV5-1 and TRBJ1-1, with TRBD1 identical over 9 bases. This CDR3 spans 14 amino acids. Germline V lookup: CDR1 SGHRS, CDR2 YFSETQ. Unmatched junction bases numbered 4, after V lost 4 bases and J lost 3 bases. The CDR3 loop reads CASSPRTGDTEAFF. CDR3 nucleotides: TGCGCCAGCAGCCCAAGGACAGGGGACACTGAAGCTTTCTTT.

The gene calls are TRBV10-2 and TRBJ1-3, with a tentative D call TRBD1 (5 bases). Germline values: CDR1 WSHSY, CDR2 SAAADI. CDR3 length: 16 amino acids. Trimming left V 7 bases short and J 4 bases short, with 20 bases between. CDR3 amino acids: CASNYTGTAKGNTIYF. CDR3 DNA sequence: TGCGCCAGCAATTACACCGGGACCGCAAAGGGAAACACCATATATTTT.

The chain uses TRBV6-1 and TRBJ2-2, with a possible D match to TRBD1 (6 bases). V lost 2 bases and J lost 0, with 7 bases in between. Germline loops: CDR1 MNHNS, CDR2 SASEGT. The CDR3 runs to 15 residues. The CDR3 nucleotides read TGTGCCAGCAGTGAATGGACAGCGAACACCGGGGAGCTGTTTTTT. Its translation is CASSEWTANTGELFF.

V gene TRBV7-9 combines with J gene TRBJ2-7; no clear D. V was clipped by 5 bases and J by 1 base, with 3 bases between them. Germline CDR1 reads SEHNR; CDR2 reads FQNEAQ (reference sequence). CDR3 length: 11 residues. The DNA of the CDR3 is TGTGCCAGCAGCCGGTCCTACGAGCAGTACTTC. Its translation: CASSRSYEQYF.

CDR3: CASSLSLSGDAAFF. The CDR3 DNA is TGTGCCAGCAGTTTATCGCTGAGCGGGGATGCAGCTTTCTTT. The V gene is TRBV27, the J gene TRBJ1-1; D is uncertain. The CDR3 consists of 14 residues. The V end lost 0 bases, the J end lost 10 bases, and 15 bases lay between the germline ends. CDR1 MNHEY and CDR2 SMNVEV come from the germline V gene (reference sequence).

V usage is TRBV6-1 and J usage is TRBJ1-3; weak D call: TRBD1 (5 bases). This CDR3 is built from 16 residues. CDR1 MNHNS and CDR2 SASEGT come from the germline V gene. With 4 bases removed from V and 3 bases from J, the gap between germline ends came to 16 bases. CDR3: CASSAGPSSGGNTIYF. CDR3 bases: TGTGCCAGCAGTGCAGGGCCCTCATCAGGTGGAAACACCATATATTTT.

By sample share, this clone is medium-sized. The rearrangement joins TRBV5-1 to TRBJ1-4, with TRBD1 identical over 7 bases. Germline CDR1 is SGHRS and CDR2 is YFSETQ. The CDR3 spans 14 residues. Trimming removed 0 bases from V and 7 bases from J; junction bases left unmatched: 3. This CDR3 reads CASSLGQGAEKLFF. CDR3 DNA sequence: TGCGCCAGCAGCTTGGGACAGGGAGCTGAAAAACTGTTTTTT.

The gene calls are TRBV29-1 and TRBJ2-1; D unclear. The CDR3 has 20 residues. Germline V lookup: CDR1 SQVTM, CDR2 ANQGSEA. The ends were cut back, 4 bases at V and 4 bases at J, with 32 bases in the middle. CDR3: CSVANRAQNRFFSSYNEQFF. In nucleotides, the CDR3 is TGCAGCGTTGCAAACCGGGCCCAAAACAGATTCTTCTCCTCGTACAATGAGCAGTTCTTC.